The clone carrying this T cell receptor beta chain has only a few counts. Its matching antigen is unknown. The source of the sample is a study of beta chain features in type 1 diabetes. On the study more broadly: The examined sorted cells totaled 107,917,701 across samples.

One heparinised blood draw, averaging about 116 mL, came from each donor. Purity (above 95%) was reached by all sorted populations. Study-level points and caveats: More deletions and fewer insertions at VDJ junctions were found in patients with type 1 diabetes.

Germline V gene data show CDR1 as LNHNV and CDR2 as YYDKDF (reference sequence). V lost 6 bases and J lost 0, with 12 bases in between. The CDR3 is made up of 15 amino acids. The entirety of the isolated RNA underwent reverse transcription, so expressed TCRB transcripts were sequenced. Measured with immunoSEQ multiplex PCR; TCRdb has only the in-frame clones, and not every one. The sample records around 250,000 clones, around 26% being singletons. What was sequenced was central memory CD4+ T cells from blood. The TCR comes from a man aged 30 to 39 in good health. The genes are TRBV15 and TRBJ2-1, with unresolved D. This CDR3 is CATSTSPSSYNEQFF. CDR3 nucleotides: TGTGCCACCAGTACCTCACCAAGCTCCTACAATGAGCAGTTCTTC.